This TCR beta chain was recovered during a study of blood T cells in healthy people across ages. The CDR3 is 19 residues long. Germline CDR1 reads SGHRS; CDR2 reads YFSETQ. The V and J ends lost 5 bases and 0 bases, in that order; junction bases with no gene match: 10. Sample-barcoded 5' priming and a J-beta primer mix drove a second PCR of about 7 to 12 cycles. Each CDR3 protein is one row after TCRdb ran MiXCR on the 5' RACE reads. The data contain hundreds of thousands of distinct CDR3 sequences, roughly three fifths of them seen just once; the ten biggest clones take up about 26%. The study isolated at least 6 million PBMCs from each sample. Study-wide points: Among long-lived donors, naive CD4+ cells were more numerous and diversity higher than in aged donors. For the donors, CMV status was unknown and possibly confounded expanded clonotype changes. The percentage of naive T cells correlated strongly with TCR beta diversity.

As to this clonotype: What it binds is unknown.

Sequencing input: blood. The rearrangement joins TRBV5-1 to TRBJ2-6; 11 bases fit TRBD1. The TCR comes from a man aged 35-49 years in good health. The DNA for the CDR3 is TGCGCCAGCAGATACCACACCGGGACAGGGGGCTCTGGGGCCAACGTCCTGACTTTC. Translating it yields CASRYHTGTGGSGANVLTF.